Following are 18 T cell receptor beta chains from one sample sequenced in a study of regulatory T cells in long-lasting Graves disease. Time point defined: newly diagnosed GD, antithyroid drugs for less than 3 months. PBMCs provided the RNA from which the TCR library was made. According to the study, TCR beta libraries were built with iRepertoire HTBI primers and CDR3-region Arm-PCR. MiXCR was run by TCRdb on the multiplex PCR reads, yielding one entry per CDR3 protein. Among about 440,000 distinct CDR3 sequences listed, less than 20% were seen once. This same sample was also part of a study on T cells in Graves' hyperthyroidism and ophthalmopathy.

The sequenced sample was peripheral blood mononuclear cells (PBMCs), obtained at new diagnosis, from a patient treated with antithyroid drugs. These receptors were taken from a woman aged 18-29 years with Graves disease.

The gene calls are TRBV18 and TRBJ1-3; D is unclear. V was pared by 3 bases and J by 0 bases, with 9 bases between. The V gene's germline CDR1 is KGHSH and CDR2 LQKENI. The CDR3 runs to 15 residues. DNA for the CDR3: TGTGCCAGCTCACCCCCCCCGAGCTCTGGAAACACCATATATTTT. Translating it yields CASSPPPSSGNTIYF.

This clonotype was seen only a few times. The V call is TRBV12-3 or TRBV12-4, the J call TRBJ2-5; a possible D gene is TRBD1 (6 bases). This CDR3 spans 15 amino acids. V was shortened by 6 bases and J by 7 bases, with 21 bases between the two germline ends. The CDR3: CASRQSDRAAMTQYF. CDR3 bases: TGTGCCAGCAGACAATCGGACAGAGCCGCTATGACCCAGTACTTC.

This chain uses TRBV18 with TRBJ1-1, with a weak D call TRBD1 (6 bases). Germline V CDR1 and CDR2: KGHSH, LQKENI. This CDR3 is built from 16 residues. Trimming left V 3 bases short and J 6 bases short, with 20 bases between. CDR3 loop: CASSPRGDMGGPEAFF. The DNA of the CDR3 is TGTGCCAGCTCACCCAGAGGTGATATGGGGGGCCCTGAAGCTTTCTTT.

This clonotype was counted between two and nine times. V and J are TRBV19 and TRBJ1-1, with a weak D call TRBD1 (5 bases). The CDR3 length is 14 residues. CDR1 and CDR2 (germline): LNHDA, SQIVND (reference sequence). V was clipped by 0 bases and J by 8 bases, with 13 bases between them. The CDR3 coding sequence is TGTGCCAGTAGTATAGATCGCGCGGGGGTCGAAGCTTTCTTT. This sequence encodes CASSIDRAGVEAFF.

The table lists this clonotype with many counts. The chain is built from TRBV6-1 and TRBJ1-2; D remains unclear. CDR1 and CDR2 (germline): MNHNS, SASEGT. Trimming shortened V by 7 bases and J by 6 bases, and 15 bases separated the two germline ends. This CDR3 comprises 13 residues. The CDR3 spells CASNRRSGDGYTF. The CDR3 coding sequence is TGTGCCAGCAACCGAAGGAGTGGGGATGGCTACACCTTC.

As concerns this clonotype: This is likely an artifact of a read error, given a far larger clone one base away. The chain couples TRBV20-1 to TRBJ2-1, with 7 positions matching TRBD1. V was clipped by 0 bases and J by 10 bases; unmatched bases: 12. Per the germline V gene, CDR1 is DFQATT and CDR2 is SNEGSKA (reference sequence). The CDR3 length is 15 residues. CDR3 protein: CSARDRDSGTYEQFF. For the CDR3, the DNA is TGCAGTGCTAGAGACCGGGACAGCGGTACCTACGAGCAGTTCTTC.

The V and J genes are TRBV30 and TRBJ1-4; 7 bases are shared with TRBD1. Germline CDR1 GTSNPN, CDR2 SVGIG (reference sequence). The CDR3 has 15 residues. V was clipped by 2 bases and J by 5 bases; unmatched bases: 8. CDR3 protein: CAWSPLTGSNEKLFF. The CDR3 DNA follows: TGTGCCTGGAGTCCTTTGACAGGGTCAAATGAAAAACTGTTTTTT.

This clonotype was seen a few times. V and J are TRBV20-1 and TRBJ2-3; D possibly corresponds to TRBD2 (5 bases). The CDR3 consists of 14 residues. Germline values: CDR1 DFQATT, CDR2 SNEGSKA (reference sequence). The CDR3 region is CSAPAGRGTDTQYF. Here the CDR3 DNA reads TGCAGCGCCCCGGCCGGGCGGGGCACAGATACGCAGTATTTT.

The rearrangement uses TRBV6-5 and TRBJ2-7; D is possibly TRBD1 (6 bases). The V end was cut by 2 bases, the J end by 3 bases, with 8 bases between. Germline V gene data show CDR1 as MNHEY and CDR2 as SVGAGI. This CDR3 spans 13 amino acids. The CDR3 reads CASSYGGLYEQYF. Here the CDR3 DNA reads TGTGCCAGCAGTTACGGGGGCCTCTACGAGCAGTACTTC.

This clonotype was counted many times. The chain carries TRBV30 and TRBJ1-2, with D unresolved. Germline-derived CDR1 and CDR2 are GTSNPN and SVGIG (reference sequence). There are 12 residues in the CDR3. Trimming stripped 3 bases from V and 6 bases from J, with 11 bases between. CDR3 residues: CAWRQLGHGYTF. The CDR3 nucleotides are TGTGCCTGGAGACAGTTAGGTCATGGCTACACCTTC.

Concerning this clonotype: A much bigger clone sits one base away, suggesting this may be a read error. This chain links TRBV6-5 with TRBJ2-1; D is unresolved. The CDR3 totals 16 residues. The V and J ends lost 4 bases and 11 bases respectively, with 24 bases between them. Germline V gene sequence: CDR1 MNHEY, CDR2 SVGAGI. The CDR3 nucleotides read TGTGCCAGCAGTTCCGGTATGGGATTGAATTGGGATAAGCAGTTCTTC. Translated, it gives CASSSGMGLNWDKQFF.

This clonotype occurred a few times. The chain joins TRBV20-1 to TRBJ2-1; 10 bases agree with TRBD2. This CDR3 has 17 amino acids. Germline V gene sequence: CDR1 DFQATT, CDR2 SNEGSKA (reference sequence). V shed 2 bases, J shed 4 bases, and the junction held 11 bases outside the gene matches. CDR3 nucleotide sequence: TGCAGTGCTAGAATCCCGGGACTAGCGACTAATTACAATGAGCAGTTCTTC. Its protein product is CSARIPGLATNYNEQFF.

There are many counts of this clonotype. The V and J genes are TRBV12-3 or TRBV12-4 and TRBJ2-7; TRBD2 is a possible D gene (6 bases). Trimming took off 1 base at V and 6 bases at J, with 10 bases between the two ends. This CDR3 contains 13 residues. CDR3 nucleotide sequence: TGTGCCAGCAGTTTAGTCGGGAGTCGCGAGCAGTACTTC. Translated, it gives CASSLVGSREQYF.

This clonotype was picked up a small number of times. The chain couples TRBV6-1 to TRBJ1-3; the D is unclear. Germline CDR1 reads MNHNS; CDR2 reads SASEGT. The CDR3 is 14 residues long. Trimming shortened V by 0 bases and J by 4 bases, and 7 bases separated the two germline ends. The DNA for the CDR3 is TGTGCCAGCAGTGAAGCCGGTCCCGGAAACACCATATATTTT. Protein product: CASSEAGPGNTIYF.

The sample holds a few counts of this clonotype. The chain has TRBV20-1 and TRBJ1-4, with 9 bases that match TRBD1. Germline CDR1 DFQATT, CDR2 SNEGSKA (reference sequence). V shed 0 bases, J shed 4 bases, and the junction held 9 bases outside the gene matches. This CDR3 spans 17 amino acids. The CDR3 reads CSARELGQGAYNEKLFF. The CDR3 DNA follows: TGCAGTGCTAGAGAGTTGGGACAGGGCGCTTATAATGAAAAACTGTTTTTT.

This clonotype was seen many times. J is TRBJ1-2 and V is TRBV2; D is unresolved. Germline CDR1 reads SNHLY; CDR2 reads FYNNEI. This CDR3 region has 12 residues. Deletions cut 3 bases from V and 4 bases from J, with 6 bases between. In DNA, the CDR3 is TGTGCCAGCAGTGATGGAGTCTATGGCTACACCTTC. This sequence encodes CASSDGVYGYTF. The whole variable domain, filled in from reference TRBV2 and TRBJ1-2, reads EPEVTQTPSHQVTQMGQEVILRCVPISNHLYFYWYRQILGQKVEFLVSFYNNEISEKSEIFDDQFSVERPDGSNFTLKIRSTKLEDSAMYFCASSDGVYGYTFGSGTRLTVV.

This clonotype came up a few times. The V and J genes are TRBV29-1 and TRBJ2-4; 9 bases map to TRBD1. After removal of 0 bases from V and 1 base from J, the junction contained 7 bases not matched to a gene. Germline CDR1 reads SQVTM; CDR2 reads ANQGSEA. The CDR3 runs to 17 residues. The DNA for the CDR3 is TGCAGCGTTGAAGATCCTAACAGGGGGCTGGCCAAAAACATTCAGTACTTC. Its protein product is CSVEDPNRGLAKNIQYF.

This clonotype showed up just a few times. This chain uses TRBV29-1 with TRBJ2-7; TRBD1 agrees at 9 bases. Germline assignment: CDR1 SQVTM and CDR2 ANQGSEA. With 7 bases clipped from V and 5 bases from J, the junction kept 6 bases outside the gene matches. The CDR3 length is 12 residues. The CDR3 bases are TGCAGCGATCCAACAGGGGGCGACGAGCAGTACTTC. Its translation: CSDPTGGDEQYF.